A single sample is the source of the 14 T cell receptor beta chains below, sequenced in a study of cytomegalovirus exposure and HLA in healthy donors. 13 Jbeta primers and 60 Vbeta primers were used for the PCR. Sequencing used immunoSEQ multiplex PCR; TCRdb keeps in-frame clones, though not all of them. The sample yields some 100,000 clones, around three quarters seen once. The sample consisted of PBMCs. The source of these receptors is a male donor in good health and CMV-seropositive.

A few counts support this clone. The genes are TRBV5-1 and TRBJ1-2, with 7 nucleotides matching TRBD1. Trimming cost V 3 bases and J 4 bases; bases outside gene matches: 24. Germline loops: CDR1 SGHRS, CDR2 YFSETQ. The CDR3 sequence is 20 residues long. The CDR3 loop reads CASSSYPTGTENLRLYGYTF. The CDR3 nucleotides read TGCGCCAGCAGCTCTTACCCTACCGGGACAGAAAATCTCCGGCTCTATGGCTACACCTTC.

The chain uses TRBV4-1 and TRBJ1-1; 8 positions match TRBD1. Germline-derived CDR1 and CDR2 are MGHRA and YSYEKL. Trimming at V came to 0 bases and at J to 0 bases, leaving 6 bases not matched to a gene. CDR3 length: 17 amino acids. CDR3 coding DNA: TGCGCCAGCAGCCAAGAGGCCCAGGGGGCCATGAACACTGAAGCTTTCTTT. Protein sequence: CASSQEAQGAMNTEAFF.

J is TRBJ1-1 and V is TRBV6-5; 7 positions match TRBD1. This CDR3 is built from 12 residues. CDR1 is MNHEY and CDR2 is SVGAGI in the germline V gene. After removal of 4 bases from V and 7 bases from J, the junction contained 3 bases not matched to a gene. CDR3 protein: CASSSRQGEAFF. The CDR3 DNA reads as TGTGCCAGCAGTTCGAGACAGGGTGAAGCTTTCTTT.

A note on this clone: The germline gene is not matched at one end of the junction; a read error may be the cause. The rearrangement uses TRBV4-2 and TRBJ1-2; D possibly corresponds to TRBD1 (5 bases). The CDR3 length is 11 residues. From germline, CDR1 is LGHNA and CDR2 YNFKEQ. As DNA, the CDR3 is TGTGCCAGCAGCCAAGACGCGGGGACTTACTTC. Translating it yields CASSQDAGTYF.

The CDR3 sequence: CASSQGGGVGSYEQYF. In DNA form, the CDR3 reads TGCGCCAGCAGCCAGGGGGGAGGGGTCGGCTCCTACGAGCAGTACTTC. The rearrangement links TRBV4-1 to TRBJ2-7, with 7 bases identical to TRBD2. V trimming: 3 bases; J trimming: 0 bases; junction bases outside the gene matches: 8. In germline, CDR1 is MGHRA, CDR2 YSYEKL. The CDR3 covers 16 residues.

The V call is TRBV5-4, the J call TRBJ1-1; possible D gene TRBD1, 6 bases. The germline V gene encodes CDR1 SGHNT and CDR2 YYREEE (reference sequence). V was shortened by 1 base and J by 4 bases, with 14 bases between the two germline ends. CDR3 length: 15 residues. The CDR3 region has the DNA TGTGCCAGCAGCTTGCAAGGGGGTGGGATCACTGAAGCTTTCTTT. Translation: CASSLQGGGITEAFF.

The chain joins TRBV30 to TRBJ2-7, with a tentative D call TRBD2 (6 bases). The CDR3 contains 14 residues. Germline CDR1 GTSNPN, CDR2 SVGIG (reference sequence). V was cut by 3 bases and J by 7 bases, with 19 bases left in between. CDR3 in amino acids: CAWRAFGGRREQYF. CDR3 nucleotides: TGTGCCTGGAGAGCCTTCGGGGGACGACGGGAGCAGTACTTC. The full variable domain, completed using reference TRBV30 and TRBJ2-7, is SQTIHQWPATLVQPVGSPLSLECTVEGTSNPNLYWYRQAAGRGLQLLFYSVGIGQISSEVPQNLSASRPQDRQFILSSKKLLLSDSGFYLCAWRAFGGRREQYFGPGTRLTVT.

This chain joins TRBV18 and TRBJ2-7; TRBD1 agrees at 11 bases. CDR1 and CDR2 (germline): KGHSH, LQKENI. This CDR3 is built from 17 residues. Trimming cost V 4 bases and J 3 bases; bases outside gene matches: 11. The CDR3 reads CASSLRTAGQGDYEQYF. The DNA of the CDR3 is TGTGCCAGCTCACTAAGAACGGCGGGACAGGGGGACTACGAGCAGTACTTC.

J is TRBJ1-1 and V is TRBV6-5; 7 nucleotides agree with TRBD1. Germline CDR1 MNHEY, CDR2 SVGAGI. V was pared by 6 bases and J by 5 bases, with 9 bases of the junction left unmatched. This CDR3 comprises 14 residues. CDR3 residues: CASRGSGGKTEAFF. The CDR3 coding sequence is TGTGCCAGCAGGGGGTCAGGGGGGAAAACTGAAGCTTTCTTT.

The rearrangement uses TRBV30 and TRBJ1-2; 8 bases fit TRBD1. V was pared by 1 base and J by 8 bases, with 6 bases of the junction left unmatched. From germline, CDR1 is GTSNPN and CDR2 SVGIG (reference sequence). The CDR3 is 13 residues long. CDR3 residues: CAWSEDRVYGYTF. In DNA, the CDR3 is TGTGCCTGGAGTGAGGACAGGGTGTACGGCTACACCTTC. Full variable domain (remainder filled in from reference TRBV30 and TRBJ1-2): SQTIHQWPATLVQPVGSPLSLECTVEGTSNPNLYWYRQAAGRGLQLLFYSVGIGQISSEVPQNLSASRPQDRQFILSSKKLLLSDSGFYLCAWSEDRVYGYTFGSGTRLTVV.

The CDR3 DNA reads as TGTGCCAGCTCACCACGTCCGGACAGAGAAGAGACCCAGTACTTC. Translating it yields CASSPRPDREETQYF. The V gene is TRBV18, the J gene TRBJ2-5; possible D gene TRBD1, 6 bases. This CDR3 comprises 15 residues. The V end lost 1 base, the J end lost 3 bases, and 12 bases lay between the germline ends. Germline CDR1 is KGHSH and CDR2 is LQKENI.

The chain links TRBV6-1 to TRBJ2-2; TRBD2 aligns across 10 bases. The V segment lost 8 bases and the J segment 5 bases; nucleotides outside the gene matches: 5. CDR1 MNHNS and CDR2 SASEGT come from the germline V gene. This CDR3 has 14 amino acids. CDR3 amino acids: CASDLAGATGELFF. In DNA, the CDR3 is TGTGCCAGCGACCTAGCGGGGGCTACCGGGGAGCTGTTTTTT.

This sequence joins TRBV7-6 and TRBJ1-4; D is perhaps TRBD1 (6 bases). CDR1 and CDR2 (germline): SGHVS, FNYEAQ. This CDR3 has 14 amino acids. With 11 bases removed from V and 4 bases from J, the gap between germline ends came to 17 bases. In DNA, the CDR3 is TGTGCCCCCCCGGGCCAGGGGAATAATGAAAAACTGTTTTTT. Its protein product is CAPPGQGNNEKLFF.

Only a few counts were recorded for this clone. This sequence joins TRBV4-3 and TRBJ1-4; no definite D call. From germline, CDR1 is LGHNA and CDR2 YSLEER. The CDR3 has 16 amino acids. V shed 0 bases and J shed 0 bases, with 8 bases lying between them. CDR3 in DNA: TGCGCCAGCAGCCAAGACCGGGGTTCAACTAATGAAAAACTGTTTTTT. Its protein product is CASSQDRGSTNEKLFF.